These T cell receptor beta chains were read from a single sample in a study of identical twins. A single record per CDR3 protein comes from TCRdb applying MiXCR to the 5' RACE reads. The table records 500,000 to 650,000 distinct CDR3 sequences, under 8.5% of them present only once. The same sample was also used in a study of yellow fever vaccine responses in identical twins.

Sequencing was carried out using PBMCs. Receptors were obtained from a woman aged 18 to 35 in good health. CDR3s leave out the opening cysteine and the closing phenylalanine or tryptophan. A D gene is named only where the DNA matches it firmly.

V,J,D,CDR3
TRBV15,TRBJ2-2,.,ATSRDGQRGNTGELF
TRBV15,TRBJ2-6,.,ATSQGTGANVLT
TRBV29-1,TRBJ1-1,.,SVESAMNTEAF
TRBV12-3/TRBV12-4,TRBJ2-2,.,ASNRRGTSGGELF
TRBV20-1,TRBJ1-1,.,SAAQSGDTEAF
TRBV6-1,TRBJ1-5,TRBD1,ASRGDRPHRPQH
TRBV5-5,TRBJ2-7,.,ASSLGDGQAYEQY
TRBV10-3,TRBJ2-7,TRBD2,AISESPSGSSYEQY
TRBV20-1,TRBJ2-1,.,SAGLTSRSYNEQF
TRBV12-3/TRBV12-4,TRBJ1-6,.,ASRDNYNSPLH
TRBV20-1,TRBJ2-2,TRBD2,SATSGGTNTGELF
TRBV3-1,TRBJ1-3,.,ASSQRRTLSGNTIY
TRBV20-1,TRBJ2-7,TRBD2,SATGLAGEQY
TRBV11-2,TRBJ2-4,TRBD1,ASRGQGSKNIQY
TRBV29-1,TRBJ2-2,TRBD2,SVGVAGGPTGELF
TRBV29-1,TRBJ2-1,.,SVEERGRIDEQF
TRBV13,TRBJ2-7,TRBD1,ASSPPPGQVPHEQY
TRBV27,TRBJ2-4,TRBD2,ASSLLAGPNLAKNIQY
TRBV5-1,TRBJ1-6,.,ASSQSNNSPLH
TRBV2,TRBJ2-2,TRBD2,ASSEPGGWPGELF
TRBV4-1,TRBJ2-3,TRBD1,ASTETGADTQY
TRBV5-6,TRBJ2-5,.,ASTTLAFLIETQY
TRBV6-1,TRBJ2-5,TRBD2,ASSEVGGRETQY
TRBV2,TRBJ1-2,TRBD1,ASLRDREVYGYT
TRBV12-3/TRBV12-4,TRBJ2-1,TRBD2,ASSPSAGGGEQF
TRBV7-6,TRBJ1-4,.,ASSRLQGGNEKLF
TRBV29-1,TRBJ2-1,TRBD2,SVESSSGFYNEQF
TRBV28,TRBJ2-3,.,ASSLVDYITPTDTQY
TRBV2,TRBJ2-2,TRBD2,ASRDPGGGGGELF
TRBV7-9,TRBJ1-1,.,ASSPYKNTEAF
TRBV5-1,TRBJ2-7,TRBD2,ASSSGLAGQY
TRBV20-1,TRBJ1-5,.,SARDPSSNQPQH
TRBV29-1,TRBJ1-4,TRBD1,SVETPGQGYEKLF
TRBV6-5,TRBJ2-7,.,ASSYSRLGEQY
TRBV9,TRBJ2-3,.,ASSVEGLQQGNTQY
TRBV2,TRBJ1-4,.,ASSERKGKLF
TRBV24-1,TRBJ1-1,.,ATRGSTEMNTEAF
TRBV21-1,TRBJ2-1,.,ASSKGTSGTRCSYNEQF
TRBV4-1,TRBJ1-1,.,ASSQPIRGPRNTEAF
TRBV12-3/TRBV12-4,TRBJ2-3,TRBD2,AVAASGASDTQY
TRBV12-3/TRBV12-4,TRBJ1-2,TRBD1,ASRGTGRYT
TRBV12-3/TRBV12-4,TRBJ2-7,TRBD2,ASRLAGSPYEQY
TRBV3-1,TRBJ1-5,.,ASSQDPGWNQPQH
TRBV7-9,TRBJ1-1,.,ASSSHVRAGGTEAF